This T cell receptor beta chain was observed in a study of blood T cell repertoires in COVID-19. Background on the study: The origin of the acute and convalescent COVID-19 samples was the United States, Italy and Spain. From T cells, B-cell-depleted T cells, or PBMCs came the material, which was cDNA or gDNA.

Per the original methods: Amplification of reference gene primers was used by the study to estimate nucleated cell counts. Method: immunoSEQ multiplex PCR; TCRdb's copy keeps in-frame clones and lacks some. V and J calls and clone size come straight from that table; D and trimming were deduced from the DNA. The repertoire includes 200,000 to 250,000 clones, 65% to 90% of them detected once, and around 9.5% sits in the top ten. The CDR3 is 14 amino acids. CDR1 is SQVTM, CDR2 ANQGSEA, per germline. With 6 bases removed from V and 1 base from J, the gap between germline ends came to 15 bases. The chain employs TRBV29-1 and TRBJ1-1, with a weak D call TRBD1 (6 bases). Sequencing was carried out using peripheral blood. This clonotype originated in a man between 45 and 60 years old with active or convalescent COVID-19. The CDR3 region has the DNA TGCAGCGTGGGTCCACAGGGCCCGAACACTGAAGCTTTCTTT. Protein sequence: CSVGPQGPNTEAFF. Full variable domain (missing parts from reference TRBV29-1 and TRBJ1-1): SAVISQKPSRDICQRGTSLTIQCQVDSQVTMMFWYRQQPGQSLTLIATANQGSEATYESGFVIDKFPISRPNLTFSTLTVSNMSPEDSSIYLCSVGPQGPNTEAFFGQGTRLTVV.